These 8 T cell receptor beta chains originate from one sample sequenced in a study of identical twins. TCRdb passed the 5' RACE reads through MiXCR, listing each CDR3 protein once. There are around 160,000 distinct CDR3 sequences in the sample; approximately 4% occur only once, and 8.1% lies in the top ten. What was sequenced was memory T cells sorted from blood. The receptors were sampled from a man aged 18 to 30 in good health.

This clonotype came up many times. The chain has TRBV20-1 and TRBJ2-1, with TRBD2 identical over 10 bases. The CDR3 contains 15 residues. CDR1 and CDR2 (germline): DFQATT, SNEGSKA (reference sequence). V was pared by 3 bases and J by 8 bases, with 10 bases of the junction left unmatched. CDR3 bases: TGCAGTGCTAGCTCCGGGACTAGCGTCACGGATGAGCAGTTCTTC. Its protein is CSASSGTSVTDEQFF.

There are many counts of this clonotype. The chain carries TRBV3-1 and TRBJ1-1; maybe TRBD1 (5 bases). Germline CDR1 and CDR2: LGHDT and YNNKEL (reference sequence). V dropped 8 bases and J dropped 0 bases, with 25 bases sitting between them. This CDR3 has 18 amino acids. The CDR3 region is CASSRGLRVWGVNTEAFF. As DNA, the CDR3 is TGTGCCAGCTCAAGAGGGTTACGGGTGTGGGGCGTGAACACTGAAGCTTTCTTT.

This clonotype was picked up many times. V gene TRBV25-1 combines with J gene TRBJ2-4; no reliable D call. Germline CDR1 reads MGHDK; CDR2 reads SYGVNS. The CDR3 loop spans 13 amino acids. The V end lost 5 bases, the J end lost 0 bases, and 5 bases lay between the germline ends. DNA of the CDR3: TGTGCCAGCAGTCCTCTAGCCAAAAACATTCAGTACTTC. Encoded protein: CASSPLAKNIQYF.

This clonotype was detected ten times or more. The chain joins TRBV3-1 to TRBJ2-2, with a weak D call TRBD1 (5 bases). Trimming took 4 bases from V and 0 from J, leaving 9 bases between them. The CDR3 consists of 15 residues. Germline V lookup: CDR1 LGHDT, CDR2 YNNKEL (reference sequence). CDR3 DNA: TGTGCCAGCAGCCGACAGAGCGCGAACACCGGGGAGCTGTTTTTT. It translates to CASSRQSANTGELFF.

This clonotype was seen ten or more times. The chain joins TRBV20-1 to TRBJ2-3; D unclear. The V and J ends lost 3 bases and 5 bases respectively, with 3 bases between them. Per the germline V gene, CDR1 is DFQATT and CDR2 is SNEGSKA (reference sequence). The CDR3 covers 10 residues. The CDR3 loop reads CSASGDTQYF. The CDR3 DNA is TGCAGTGCTAGTGGAGATACGCAGTATTTT.

This clonotype was counted at least ten times. The chain carries TRBV20-1 and TRBJ2-5; 9 bases line up with TRBD2. Germline V gene data show CDR1 as DFQATT and CDR2 as SNEGSKA (reference sequence). The CDR3 extends over 14 amino acids. The junction had 9 bases not matched to a gene; V was cut back by 1 base and J by 9 bases. The CDR3 reads CSARASLAGTAQYF. The CDR3 DNA sequence: TGCAGTGCTAGAGCGAGCCTAGCGGGAACGGCCCAGTACTTC.

This clonotype came up many times. The rearrangement uses TRBV20-1 and TRBJ1-5; no clear D gene. V gave up 5 bases and J gave up 0 bases, with 5 bases separating them. From germline, CDR1 is DFQATT and CDR2 SNEGSKA (reference sequence). This CDR3 contains 12 residues. CDR3 in amino acids: CSAGVSNQPQHF. DNA for the CDR3: TGCAGTGCTGGGGTTAGCAATCAGCCCCAGCATTTT.

There are many counts of this clonotype. The V gene is TRBV7-2, the J gene TRBJ1-2, with D hard to call. The CDR3 sequence is 12 residues long. The germline gives CDR1 SGHTA, CDR2 FQGNSA. Trimming removed 2 bases at V and 3 bases at J, with 4 bases between. DNA of the CDR3: TGTGCCAGCAGCTTACCTTACTATGGCTACACCTTC. It yields the protein CASSLPYYGYTF.